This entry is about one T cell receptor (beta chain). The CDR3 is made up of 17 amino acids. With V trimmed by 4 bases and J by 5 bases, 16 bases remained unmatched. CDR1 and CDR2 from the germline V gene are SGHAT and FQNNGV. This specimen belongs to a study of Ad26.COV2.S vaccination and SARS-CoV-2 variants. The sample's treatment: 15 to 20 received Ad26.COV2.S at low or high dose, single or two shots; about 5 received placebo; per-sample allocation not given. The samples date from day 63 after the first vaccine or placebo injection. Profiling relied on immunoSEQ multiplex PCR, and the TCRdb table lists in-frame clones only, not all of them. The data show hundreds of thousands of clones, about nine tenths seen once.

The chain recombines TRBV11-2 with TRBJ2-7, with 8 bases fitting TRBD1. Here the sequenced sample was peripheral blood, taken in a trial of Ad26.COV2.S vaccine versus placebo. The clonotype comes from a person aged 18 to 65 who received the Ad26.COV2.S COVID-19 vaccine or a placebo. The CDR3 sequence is CASSSLGGTGDYHEQYF. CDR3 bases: TGTGCCAGCAGCTCCCTAGGTGGGACAGGTGACTACCACGAGCAGTACTTC.